This TCR beta chain was identified in a study of cytomegalovirus exposure and HLA in healthy donors. Whole-study findings and limits: By a later analysis, the bulk of CMV-associated TCR beta chains appeared HLA-restricted. Being productive about 90% or about 30% of the time was typical of most TCR beta V segments in an earlier analysis. Reportedly, cytomegalovirus status was diagnosed with high sensitivity and specificity.

This CDR3 spans 17 amino acids. Germline CDR1 KGHSH, CDR2 LQKENI. V lost 3 bases, J lost 2 bases, and 6 bases stayed unmatched. PCR involved 60 Vbeta and 13 Jbeta primers. Measured with immunoSEQ multiplex PCR; TCRdb has only the in-frame clones, and not every one. This sample has about 130,000 clones, with 60% to 85% found just once. This clone was seen once. Antigen unknown. The chain combines TRBV18 with TRBJ2-2; 10 positions match TRBD1. The sequenced sample was PBMCs. This TCR was sampled from a woman in her forties in good health and CMV-seronegative. The CDR3 DNA reads TGTGCCAGCTCACCCACCGGGACAGGGGTTAACACCGGGGAGCTGTTTTTT. This encodes CASSPTGTGVNTGELFF.